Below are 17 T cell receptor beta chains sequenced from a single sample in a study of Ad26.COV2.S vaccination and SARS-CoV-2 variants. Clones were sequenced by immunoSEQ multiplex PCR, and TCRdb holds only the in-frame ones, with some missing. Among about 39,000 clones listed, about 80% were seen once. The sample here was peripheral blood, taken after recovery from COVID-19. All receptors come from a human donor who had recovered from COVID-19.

The CDR3 protein is CASRRAENGYTF. CDR3 bases: TGCGCCAGCAGACGGGCCGAAAATGGCTACACCTTC. This chain joins TRBV4-1 and TRBJ1-2, with unresolved D. Germline loops: CDR1 MGHRA, CDR2 YSYEKL. This CDR3 has 12 amino acids. Trimming took off 6 bases at V and 6 bases at J, with 11 bases between the two ends.

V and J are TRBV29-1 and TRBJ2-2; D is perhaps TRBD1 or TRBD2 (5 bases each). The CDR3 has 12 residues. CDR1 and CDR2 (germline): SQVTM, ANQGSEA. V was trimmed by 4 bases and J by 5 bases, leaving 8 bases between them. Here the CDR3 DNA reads TGCAGCGTTGTTGGGGGAACCGGGGAGCTGTTTTTT. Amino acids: CSVVGGTGELFF.

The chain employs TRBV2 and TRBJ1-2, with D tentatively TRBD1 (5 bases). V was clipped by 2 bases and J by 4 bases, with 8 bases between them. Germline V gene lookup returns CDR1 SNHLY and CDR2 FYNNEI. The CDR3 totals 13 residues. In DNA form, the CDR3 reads TGTGCCAGCAGTGAACGCAGGGCCTATGGCTACACCTTC. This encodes CASSERRAYGYTF.

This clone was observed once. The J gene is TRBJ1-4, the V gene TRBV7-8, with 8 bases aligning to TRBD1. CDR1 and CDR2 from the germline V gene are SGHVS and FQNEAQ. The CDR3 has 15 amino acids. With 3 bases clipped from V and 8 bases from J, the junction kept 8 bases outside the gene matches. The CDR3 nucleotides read TGTGCCAGCAGCTTCACCAGGGGGCAGGGGGAAAAACTGTTTTTT. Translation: CASSFTRGQGEKLFF.

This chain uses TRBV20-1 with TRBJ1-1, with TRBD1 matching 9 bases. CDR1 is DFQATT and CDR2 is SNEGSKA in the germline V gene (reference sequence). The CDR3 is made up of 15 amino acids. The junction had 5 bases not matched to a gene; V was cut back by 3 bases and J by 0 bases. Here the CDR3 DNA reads TGCAGTGCTAGTCGTCGGACAGGGGTGAACACTGAAGCTTTCTTT. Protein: CSASRRTGVNTEAFF.

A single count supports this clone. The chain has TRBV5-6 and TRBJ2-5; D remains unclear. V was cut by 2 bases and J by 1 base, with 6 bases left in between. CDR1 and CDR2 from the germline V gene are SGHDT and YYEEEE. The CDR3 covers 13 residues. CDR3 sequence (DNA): TGTGCCAGCAGCTTACCCCTCCAAGAGACCCAGTACTTC. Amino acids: CASSLPLQETQYF.

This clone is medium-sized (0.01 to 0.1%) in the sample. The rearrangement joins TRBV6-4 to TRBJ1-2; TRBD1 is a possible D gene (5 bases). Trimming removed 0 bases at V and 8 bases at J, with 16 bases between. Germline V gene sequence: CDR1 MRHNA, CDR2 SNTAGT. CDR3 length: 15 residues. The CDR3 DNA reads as TGTGCCAGCAGTGACTCGGGCGGGACGGTTGGAGGCTACACCTTC. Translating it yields CASSDSGGTVGGYTF.

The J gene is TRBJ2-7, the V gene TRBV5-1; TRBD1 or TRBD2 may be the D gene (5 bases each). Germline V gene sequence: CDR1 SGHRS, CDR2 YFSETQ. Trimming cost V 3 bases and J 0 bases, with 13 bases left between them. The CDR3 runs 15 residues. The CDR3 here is CASSSGAGTSYEQYF. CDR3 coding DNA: TGCGCCAGCAGCTCCGGGGCAGGGACCTCCTACGAGCAGTACTTC. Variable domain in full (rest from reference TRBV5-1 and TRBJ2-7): KAGVTQTPRYLIKTRGQQVTLSCSPISGHRSVSWYQQTPGQGLQFLFEYFSETQRNKGNFPGRFSGRQFSNSRSEMNVSTLELGDSALYLCASSSGAGTSYEQYFGPGTRLTVT.

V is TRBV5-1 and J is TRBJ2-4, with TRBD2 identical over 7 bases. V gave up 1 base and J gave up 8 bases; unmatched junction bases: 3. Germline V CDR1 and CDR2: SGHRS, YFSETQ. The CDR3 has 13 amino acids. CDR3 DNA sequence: TGCGCCAGCAGCTTGCAGGGAGGGGACATTCAGTACTTC. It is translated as CASSLQGGDIQYF.

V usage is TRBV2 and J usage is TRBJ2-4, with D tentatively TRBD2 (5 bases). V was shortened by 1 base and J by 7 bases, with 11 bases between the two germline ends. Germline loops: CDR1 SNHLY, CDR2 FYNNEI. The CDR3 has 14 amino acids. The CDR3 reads CASSEGGRRNIQYF. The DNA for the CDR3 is TGTGCCAGCAGTGAAGGCGGGCGAAGGAACATTCAGTACTTC.

CDR3 nucleotides: TGTGCCAGCAGTTTAGTCGGGCAATACAATGAGCAGTTCTTC. Protein sequence: CASSLVGQYNEQFF. The chain employs TRBV28 and TRBJ2-1, with unresolved D. CDR3 size: 14 residues. Trimming took 2 bases from V and 4 from J, leaving 9 bases between them. In germline, CDR1 is MDHEN, CDR2 SYDVKM.

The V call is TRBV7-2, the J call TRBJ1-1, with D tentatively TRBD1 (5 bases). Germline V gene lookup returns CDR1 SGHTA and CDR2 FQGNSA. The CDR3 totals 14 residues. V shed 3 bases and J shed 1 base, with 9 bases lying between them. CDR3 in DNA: TGTGCCAGCAGCTTTCAAACAGGGAACACTGAAGCTTTCTTT. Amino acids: CASSFQTGNTEAFF.

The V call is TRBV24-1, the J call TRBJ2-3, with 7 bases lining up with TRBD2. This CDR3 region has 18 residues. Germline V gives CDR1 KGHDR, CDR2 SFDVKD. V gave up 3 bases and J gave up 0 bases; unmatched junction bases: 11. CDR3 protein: CATSDGRTSEASTDTQYF. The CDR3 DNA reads TGTGCCACCAGTGATGGACGGACTAGTGAAGCTAGCACAGATACGCAGTATTTT.

The CDR3 here is CAARQGFEQPQHF. The CDR3 region has the DNA TGTGCCGCCAGGCAGGGCTTCGAACAGCCCCAGCATTTT. This rearrangement joins TRBV10-3 to TRBJ1-5, with D tentatively TRBD1 (5 bases). V lost 11 bases and J lost 7, with 18 bases in between. The CDR3 length is 13 residues. CDR1 and CDR2 (germline): ENHRY, SYGVKD.

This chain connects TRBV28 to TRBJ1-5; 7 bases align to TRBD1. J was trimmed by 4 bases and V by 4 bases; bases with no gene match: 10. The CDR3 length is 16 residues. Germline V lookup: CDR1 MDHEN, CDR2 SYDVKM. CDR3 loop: CASSSDRQGWNQPQHF. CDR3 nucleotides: TGTGCCAGCAGTTCCGACAGACAGGGTTGGAATCAGCCCCAGCATTTT.

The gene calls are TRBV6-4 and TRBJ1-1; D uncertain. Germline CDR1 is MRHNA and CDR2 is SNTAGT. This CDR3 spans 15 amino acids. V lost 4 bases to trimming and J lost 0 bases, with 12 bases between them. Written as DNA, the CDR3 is TGTGCCAGCAGTGCTAATCCCCGAATGAACACTGAAGCTTTCTTT. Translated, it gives CASSANPRMNTEAFF.

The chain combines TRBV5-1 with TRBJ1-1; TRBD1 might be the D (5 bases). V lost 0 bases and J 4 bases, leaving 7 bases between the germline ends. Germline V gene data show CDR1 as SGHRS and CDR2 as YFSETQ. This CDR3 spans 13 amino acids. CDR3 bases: TGCGCCAGCAGCTTGGGGGGGAGCACTGAAGCTTTCTTT. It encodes CASSLGGSTEAFF.